A selection of T cell receptor beta chains follows, all from one sample in a study of T cells in Graves' hyperthyroidism and ophthalmopathy. MiXCR, applied by TCRdb to the multiplex PCR reads, yields one record per CDR3 protein. The sample gives nearly 600,000 distinct CDR3 sequences, approximately 15% of which show up once; 5.5% to 7.5% is in the top ten. The specimen was blood. All receptors derive from a woman in her thirties with Graves' hyperthyroidism that later progressed to Graves' ophthalmopathy. CDR3s include the opening cysteine and the closing phenylalanine or tryptophan. The order of the fields is J gene, V gene, CDR3 length, D gene, clone size, CDR3 DNA, CDR3 protein. D genes are given only for firm matches. Size tells how often a clone was seen (once, few, many) or the class of an expanded clone, and some rows leave it out.

j_gene: TRBJ2-5; v_gene: TRBV11-1; len: 16; d_gene: -; abundance: many; CDR3nt: TGTGCCAGCAGCTCCAGAGAGGGCGACTTCCAAGAGACCCAGTACTTC; CDR3aa: CASSSREGDFQETQYF
j_gene: TRBJ1-4; v_gene: TRBV4-3; len: 12; d_gene: -; abundance: -; CDR3nt: TGCGCCAGCAGCCCGTTGGGTGGAAAACTGTTTTTT; CDR3aa: CASSPLGGKLFF
j_gene: TRBJ1-2; v_gene: TRBV5-6; len: 14; d_gene: -; abundance: many; CDR3nt: TGTGCCAGCAGCGTCAGGGGAAGGGGCTATGGCTACACCTTC; CDR3aa: CASSVRGRGYGYTF
j_gene: TRBJ2-7; v_gene: TRBV20-1; len: 15; d_gene: TRBD1; abundance: many; CDR3nt: TGCAGTGCTAGTTTTAAGACAGGGGGCCCCTACGAGCAGTACTTC; CDR3aa: CSASFKTGGPYEQYF
j_gene: TRBJ1-4; v_gene: TRBV3-1; len: 15; d_gene: TRBD1; abundance: many; CDR3nt: TGTGCCAGCAGCCGGAACCGGGACAGCCGGGGAAAACTGTTTTTT; CDR3aa: CASSRNRDSRGKLFF
j_gene: TRBJ1-6; v_gene: TRBV30; len: 12; d_gene: -; abundance: many; CDR3nt: TGTGCCTTGGAACAGGGAGGCTCACCCCTCCACTTT; CDR3aa: CALEQGGSPLHF
j_gene: TRBJ1-5; v_gene: TRBV15; len: 16; d_gene: -; abundance: many; CDR3nt: TGTGCCACCAGCAGGAGGATGTCGCAGGACAATCAGCCCCAGCATTTT; CDR3aa: CATSRRMSQDNQPQHF
j_gene: TRBJ2-7; v_gene: TRBV11-3; len: 12; d_gene: -; abundance: few; CDR3nt: TGTGCCAGCAGCTTTAGACGGGACGAGCAGTACTTC; CDR3aa: CASSFRRDEQYF
j_gene: TRBJ1-3; v_gene: TRBV20-1; len: 14; d_gene: -; abundance: -; CDR3nt: TGCAGTGCTACCCCCGGACACTCTGGAAACACCATATATTTT; CDR3aa: CSATPGHSGNTIYF
j_gene: TRBJ2-5; v_gene: TRBV10-3; len: 13; d_gene: -; abundance: many; CDR3nt: TGTGCCATCTGTGACAGGAATCAAGAGACCCAGTACTTC; CDR3aa: CAICDRNQETQYF
j_gene: TRBJ2-3; v_gene: TRBV5-1; len: 15; d_gene: TRBD1; abundance: many; CDR3nt: TGCGCCAGCAGCAAGGGACAGGGAAACCCAGATACGCAGTATTTT; CDR3aa: CASSKGQGNPDTQYF
j_gene: TRBJ1-2; v_gene: TRBV6-5; len: 17; d_gene: -; abundance: -; CDR3nt: TGTGCCAGCAGTTACTGGGGGCAGGACCTATCTAACTATGGCTACACCTTC; CDR3aa: CASSYWGQDLSNYGYTF
j_gene: TRBJ1-4; v_gene: TRBV10-3; len: 12; d_gene: -; abundance: many; CDR3nt: TGTGCCATCAGCGGTGACTACGAAAAACTGTTTTTT; CDR3aa: CAISGDYEKLFF
j_gene: TRBJ2-5; v_gene: TRBV6-1; len: 19; d_gene: TRBD1; abundance: few; CDR3nt: TGTGCCAGCAGTGAAGCCGTGCCCTTCCTGGCAGGGGGCTGGGGATCCCAGTACTTC; CDR3aa: CASSEAVPFLAGGWGSQYF
j_gene: TRBJ2-7; v_gene: TRBV7-6; len: 16; d_gene: TRBD2; abundance: few; CDR3nt: TGTGCCAGCAGTAGGACTAGCGGCCTAAGCTCCTACGAGCAGTACTTC; CDR3aa: CASSRTSGLSSYEQYF
j_gene: TRBJ2-5; v_gene: TRBV11-2; len: 12; d_gene: -; abundance: many; CDR3nt: TGTGCCAGCAGCACGGGGCAAGAGACCCAGTACTTC; CDR3aa: CASSTGQETQYF
j_gene: TRBJ1-2; v_gene: TRBV18; len: 13; d_gene: TRBD1; abundance: many; CDR3nt: TGTGCCAGCTCACCGGGACAGGCTGCAGGCTACACCTTC; CDR3aa: CASSPGQAAGYTF
j_gene: TRBJ1-2; v_gene: TRBV28; len: 17; d_gene: TRBD1; abundance: -; CDR3nt: TGTGCCAGCAGTTACCCTCCCCCAGCAGGGGGAATACATGGCTACACCTTC; CDR3aa: CASSYPPPAGGIHGYTF
j_gene: TRBJ1-5; v_gene: TRBV6-1; len: 14; d_gene: -; abundance: -; CDR3nt: TGTGCCAGCAGTTTACAGGGTGGGGCTCAGCCCCAGCATTTT; CDR3aa: CASSLQGGAQPQHF
j_gene: TRBJ2-3; v_gene: TRBV10-3; len: 18; d_gene: TRBD2; abundance: many; CDR3nt: TGTGCCATCAGTGAGTCGAACATAGCGGGAGTCGGCACAGATACGCAGTATTTT; CDR3aa: CAISESNIAGVGTDTQYF
j_gene: TRBJ2-3; v_gene: TRBV30; len: 11; d_gene: -; abundance: once; CDR3nt: TGTGCCTGGAGTGTAGGGGATACGCGGTATTTT; CDR3aa: CAWSVGDTRYF
j_gene: TRBJ2-1; v_gene: TRBV2; len: 11; d_gene: -; abundance: many; CDR3nt: TGTGCCAGCAACAGAGGGGTCGAGCAGTTCTTC; CDR3aa: CASNRGVEQFF
j_gene: TRBJ1-1; v_gene: TRBV6-1; len: 15; d_gene: -; abundance: -; CDR3nt: TGTGCCAGCAGTGAGGGGGGGGGAATGAACACTGAAGCTTTCTTT; CDR3aa: CASSEGGGMNTEAFF
j_gene: TRBJ1-4; v_gene: TRBV11-2; len: 14; d_gene: -; abundance: many; CDR3nt: TGTGCCAGCAGCTTAAGGTGGGGCTTTGAAAAACTGTTTTTT; CDR3aa: CASSLRWGFEKLFF
j_gene: TRBJ1-5; v_gene: TRBV6-1; len: 16; d_gene: -; abundance: many; CDR3nt: TGTGCCAGCAGTGAAGTACCACAGGGCAACAATCAGCCCCAGCATTTT; CDR3aa: CASSEVPQGNNQPQHF
j_gene: TRBJ1-1; v_gene: TRBV7-3; len: 13; d_gene: -; abundance: many; CDR3nt: TGTGCCAGCAGCTCACAGGACGGCACTGAAGCTTTCTTT; CDR3aa: CASSSQDGTEAFF
j_gene: TRBJ2-3; v_gene: TRBV11-2; len: 19; d_gene: TRBD2; abundance: many; CDR3nt: TGTGCCAGCAGCTTAGACCCCTCTCTAGCGGCAAGATACACAGATACGCAGTATTTT; CDR3aa: CASSLDPSLAARYTDTQYF
j_gene: TRBJ2-1; v_gene: TRBV28; len: 14; d_gene: -; abundance: many; CDR3nt: TGCGCCAGCAGTTCCCCTCCTGAAGGGGATGAGCAGTTCTTC; CDR3aa: CASSSPPEGDEQFF
j_gene: TRBJ1-3; v_gene: TRBV19; len: 16; d_gene: TRBD1; abundance: few; CDR3nt: TGTGCCAGTAGTACCTCCCGGACAGGGGCTGGAAACACCATATATTTT; CDR3aa: CASSTSRTGAGNTIYF
j_gene: TRBJ1-1; v_gene: TRBV5-4; len: 13; d_gene: -; abundance: -; CDR3nt: TGTGCCAGCAGCGGGGGGACAACAATTGAAGCTTTCTTT; CDR3aa: CASSGGTTIEAFF
j_gene: TRBJ2-3; v_gene: TRBV6-1; len: 12; d_gene: -; abundance: many; CDR3nt: TGTGCCAGCAGGCTGGAGGGGGATACGCAGTATTTT; CDR3aa: CASRLEGDTQYF
j_gene: TRBJ1-6; v_gene: TRBV11-3; len: 14; d_gene: -; abundance: many; CDR3nt: TGTGCCAGCAGCGCAGGGCAGGAGAATTCACCCCTCCACTTT; CDR3aa: CASSAGQENSPLHF
j_gene: TRBJ2-7; v_gene: TRBV9; len: 13; d_gene: -; abundance: many; CDR3nt: TGTGCCAGCAGCGTCGCGGACGGGTTCGAGCAGTACTTC; CDR3aa: CASSVADGFEQYF
j_gene: TRBJ1-1; v_gene: TRBV12-3/TRBV12-4; len: 14; d_gene: -; abundance: many; CDR3nt: TGTGCCAGCAGTTCCAGGGTATTGAACACTGAAGCTTTCTTT; CDR3aa: CASSSRVLNTEAFF
j_gene: TRBJ2-5; v_gene: TRBV7-2; len: 13; d_gene: TRBD1; abundance: many; CDR3nt: TGTGCCAGCCGTGGGACAGCACAAGAGACCCAGTACTTC; CDR3aa: CASRGTAQETQYF
j_gene: TRBJ2-2; v_gene: TRBV29-1; len: 14; d_gene: TRBD2; abundance: few; CDR3nt: TGCAGCGTGAGACTAGCGGGAGACACCGGGGAGCTGTTTTTT; CDR3aa: CSVRLAGDTGELFF
j_gene: TRBJ2-1; v_gene: TRBV11-2; len: 14; d_gene: -; abundance: many; CDR3nt: TGTGCCAGCAGCTTAGAACGGCTTAACAATGAGCAGTTCTTC; CDR3aa: CASSLERLNNEQFF
j_gene: TRBJ1-1; v_gene: TRBV3-1; len: 12; d_gene: TRBD1; abundance: -; CDR3nt: TGTGCCAGCAGCAAACAGGGGGGTGAAGCTTTCTTT; CDR3aa: CASSKQGGEAFF
j_gene: TRBJ2-7; v_gene: TRBV18; len: 13; d_gene: TRBD1; abundance: -; CDR3nt: TGTGCCAGCTCACCTGACAGGGCAAACGAGCAGTACTTC; CDR3aa: CASSPDRANEQYF
j_gene: TRBJ2-1; v_gene: TRBV12-3/TRBV12-4; len: 16; d_gene: -; abundance: many; CDR3nt: TGTGCCAGCAGCGCCCTCCCGGGAGAGTTCGTCAATGAGCAGTTCTTC; CDR3aa: CASSALPGEFVNEQFF
j_gene: TRBJ2-3; v_gene: TRBV2; len: 16; d_gene: -; abundance: -; CDR3nt: TGTGCCAGCAGTGAAGCTGGCGGGGAGGGCACAGATACGCAGTATTTT; CDR3aa: CASSEAGGEGTDTQYF
j_gene: TRBJ1-5; v_gene: TRBV24-1; len: 13; d_gene: TRBD1; abundance: many; CDR3nt: TGTGCCACCAGTGTGGCAGGGGGACAGCCCCAGCATTTT; CDR3aa: CATSVAGGQPQHF
j_gene: TRBJ2-3; v_gene: TRBV4-3; len: 15; d_gene: -; abundance: few; CDR3nt: TGCGCCAGCAGCCTGGACAGGGAGGGGGCAGATACGCAGTATTTT; CDR3aa: CASSLDREGADTQYF
j_gene: TRBJ2-5; v_gene: TRBV6-1; len: 15; d_gene: -; abundance: many; CDR3nt: TGTGCCAGCAGTGCCTACTTGGAAGGCCAAGAGACCCAGTACTTC; CDR3aa: CASSAYLEGQETQYF
j_gene: TRBJ2-5; v_gene: TRBV28; len: 16; d_gene: TRBD2; abundance: many; CDR3nt: TGTGCCAGCAGCAAAACAAGACTAGCGTATCAAGAGACCCAGTACTTC; CDR3aa: CASSKTRLAYQETQYF
j_gene: TRBJ2-3; v_gene: TRBV28; len: 17; d_gene: TRBD1; abundance: -; CDR3nt: TGTGCCAGCAGTCTTCCCCTGTCCGGACAGGGGTCAGATACGCAGTATTTT; CDR3aa: CASSLPLSGQGSDTQYF
j_gene: TRBJ2-1; v_gene: TRBV5-1; len: 19; d_gene: -; abundance: few; CDR3nt: TGCGCCAGCAGCTTGGCACAGGGAGACAGCGGGATTACGTACAATGAGCAGTTCTTC; CDR3aa: CASSLAQGDSGITYNEQFF